The 27 T cell receptor beta chains given below trace back to one sample, sequenced in a study of cytomegalovirus exposure and HLA in healthy donors. Primers included in the PCR were 60 Vbeta and 13 Jbeta primers. This table comes from immunoSEQ multiplex PCR, and its TCRdb copy is limited to in-frame clones, with some not included. The sample holds 120,000 or so clones; 6.5% to 9.5% are singletons and the top ten take 6% to 7.5%. The specimen sequenced was PBMCs. These receptors were obtained from a woman between 40 and 55 years old in good health and CMV-seropositive.

This clone was observed a handful of times. The rearrangement links TRBV2 to TRBJ2-2; TRBD2 is a possible D gene (5 bases). V lost 6 bases to trimming and J lost 8 bases, with 25 bases between them. CDR3 length equals 17 residues. Germline V gives CDR1 SNHLY, CDR2 FYNNEI. CDR3 region: CASSWPKSRNGEGELFF. The CDR3 DNA follows: TGTGCCAGCAGCTGGCCTAAGAGCCGAAATGGGGAGGGGGAGCTGTTTTTT.

This clone was detected a few times. The V gene is TRBV11-2, the J gene TRBJ2-1; TRBD2 aligns across 8 bases. The V gene's germline CDR1 is SGHAT and CDR2 FQNNGV. V was pared by 4 bases and J by 3 bases, with 11 bases of the junction left unmatched. This CDR3 has 17 residues. CDR3 amino acids: CASSYSLGTRVYNEQFF. Written as DNA, the CDR3 is TGTGCCAGCAGCTACTCTCTCGGGACTAGAGTCTACAATGAGCAGTTCTTC.

This clone was detected a few times. The genes are TRBV19 and TRBJ1-2; maybe TRBD1 (5 bases). V was shortened by 5 bases and J by 3 bases, with 13 bases between the two germline ends. Germline values: CDR1 LNHDA, CDR2 SQIVND (reference sequence). The CDR3 length is 14 residues. The CDR3 region is CASSAHGGDYGYTF. The DNA for the CDR3 is TGTGCCAGTAGTGCCCATGGGGGGGACTATGGCTACACCTTC.

The CDR3 region has the DNA TGTGCCAGCAGCCTCCTAGGACAGGGCTCCTACGAGCAGTACTTC. Translating it yields CASSLLGQGSYEQYF. The J gene is TRBJ2-7, the V gene TRBV7-8; the match to TRBD1 covers 8 bases. The V and J ends lost 5 bases and 0 bases, in that order; junction bases with no gene match: 6. Germline V gene data show CDR1 as SGHVS and CDR2 as FQNEAQ. The CDR3 runs 15 residues.

This clone was picked up a small number of times. CDR3 sequence: CASSWDRGPNQPQHF. The CDR3 DNA follows: TGTGCCAGCAGCTGGGACAGGGGGCCGAATCAGCCCCAGCATTTT. The chain joins TRBV2 to TRBJ1-5; 12 bases are a match to TRBD1. CDR3 length equals 15 residues. The V and J ends lost 6 bases and 4 bases, in that order; junction bases with no gene match: 4. Germline CDR1 and CDR2: SNHLY and FYNNEI.

The chain joins TRBV7-4 to TRBJ2-7; maybe TRBD1 (6 bases). CDR1 and CDR2 (germline): SGHVT, SQSDAQ. V dropped 1 base and J dropped 2 bases, with 15 bases sitting between them. The CDR3 sequence is 16 residues long. CDR3 loop: CASSLDLNRATYEQYF. In DNA, the CDR3 is TGTGCCAGCAGCTTAGATTTGAACAGGGCCACCTACGAGCAGTACTTC.

V and J are TRBV27 and TRBJ2-5, with D possibly matching TRBD1 (5 bases). This CDR3 is 12 amino acids long. The germline V gene has CDR1 MNHEY and CDR2 SMNVEV (reference sequence). The ends were cut back, 4 bases at V and 4 bases at J, with 7 bases in the middle. The CDR3 DNA is TGTGCCAGCAGTTCCCAGGGAGAGACCCAGTACTTC. Its translation: CASSSQGETQYF.

A few counts support this clone. V usage is TRBV6-6 and J usage is TRBJ1-1, with TRBD1 as a possible D gene (6 bases). The V gene lost 2 bases and the J gene lost 5 bases, with 9 bases spanning the gap. The CDR3 spans 13 residues. CDR1 MNHNY and CDR2 SVGAGI come from the germline V gene (reference sequence). CDR3: CASSYRQETEAFF. The CDR3 DNA sequence: TGTGCCAGCAGTTACCGACAGGAGACTGAAGCTTTCTTT.

Comments on this clone: Other DNA sequences within the sample encode an identical CDR3. V usage is TRBV19 and J usage is TRBJ1-1; tentatively, D is TRBD1 (5 bases). V lost 5 bases and J 0 bases, leaving 7 bases between the germline ends. The CDR3 has 13 amino acids. Per germline, CDR1 LNHDA and CDR2 SQIVND (reference sequence). The CDR3 coding sequence is TGTGCCAGTAGTTCACAGGTGAACACTGAAGCTTTCTTT. This encodes CASSSQVNTEAFF.

This clone showed up many times. The chain uses TRBV7-9 and TRBJ1-4; 8 bases line up with TRBD1. Germline-derived CDR1 and CDR2 are SEHNR and FQNEAQ (reference sequence). V dropped 4 bases and J dropped 7; count of bases not matched to a gene: 5. The CDR3 covers 14 residues. CDR3 region: CASSSGQGGEKLFF. In nucleotides, the CDR3 is TGTGCCAGCAGCTCCGGACAGGGTGGTGAAAAACTGTTTTTT.

This clone was picked up a small number of times. The gene calls are TRBV9 and TRBJ2-1; D ambiguous. Trimming removed 1 base from V and 6 bases from J, with 11 bases in between. CDR3 length: 14 residues. CDR1 is SGDLS, CDR2 YYNGEE, per germline. For the CDR3, the DNA is TGTGCCAGCAGCGTATATGAGCGACCCAATGAGCAGTTCTTC. The encoded protein is CASSVYERPNEQFF.

V and J are TRBV5-1 and TRBJ2-5, with TRBD2 matching 11 bases. TRBJ2-7 matches the DNA end more closely, so the J call is doubtful. This CDR3 has 16 amino acids. Germline V CDR1 and CDR2: SGHRS, YFSETQ. Here the CDR3 DNA reads TGCGCCAGCAGCGAGACGACTAGCGGGGTAATCTACGAGCAGTACTTC. This gives the protein CASSETTSGVIYEQYF.

The V and J genes are TRBV5-6 and TRBJ1-2; D might be TRBD1 (6 bases). With 4 bases removed from V and 0 bases from J, the gap between germline ends came to 25 bases. This CDR3 has 19 residues. Germline CDR1 SGHDT, CDR2 YYEEEE. The CDR3: CASSPTGGPISIPNYGYTF. The CDR3, as DNA: TGTGCCAGCAGCCCGACGGGGGGCCCTATTTCTATTCCTAACTATGGCTACACCTTC.

The rearrangement links TRBV28 to TRBJ2-2; unclear D gene. Trimming shortened V by 5 bases and J by 0 bases, and 13 bases separated the two germline ends. Per germline, CDR1 MDHEN and CDR2 SYDVKM. CDR3 size: 16 residues. The CDR3 DNA reads TGTGCCAGCAGTAAGACACCTACACCGAACACCGGGGAGCTGTTTTTT. Translated: CASSKTPTPNTGELFF.

To note about this clone: A much more abundant neighbour one base away suggests this may be a read error. Other DNA sequences from this sample encode an identical CDR3 as well. The J gene is TRBJ1-1, the V gene TRBV30, with a tentative D call TRBD1 (5 bases). This CDR3 is 14 amino acids long. Trimming cost V 6 bases and J 5 bases, with 19 bases left between them. CDR1 and CDR2 (germline): GTSNPN, SVGIG (reference sequence). The CDR3 here is CACQIGQGGTEAFF. The CDR3 coding sequence is TGTGCCTGCCAAATTGGTCAGGGAGGAACTGAAGCTTTCTTT.

V gene TRBV27 combines with J gene TRBJ2-5; 8 bases fit TRBD1. The DNA end favors TRBJ2-7, so the J call may be wrong. Germline CDR1 and CDR2: MNHEY and SMNVEV (reference sequence). CDR3 size: 15 residues. CDR3 nucleotides: TGTGCCAGCAGTTTAGGAGGCAGGGGGCACTACGAGCAGTACTTC. It translates to CASSLGGRGHYEQYF.

The chain couples TRBV11-2 to TRBJ2-2, with D hard to call. Looked up from germline, CDR1 is SGHAT and CDR2 is FQNNGV. The length of the CDR3 is 14 residues. The V and J ends lost 5 bases and 2 bases respectively, with 9 bases between them. The CDR3 DNA reads TGTGCCAGCAGCGGGTCGGGTAACACCGGGGAGCTGTTTTTT. Protein product: CASSGSGNTGELFF.

This chain joins TRBV11-2 and TRBJ2-7, with no clear D. The CDR3 runs 15 residues. Between the trimmed V and J ends, which lost 1 base and 0 bases, there was a span of 10 bases. Germline CDR1 SGHAT, CDR2 FQNNGV. The CDR3 spells CASSLAMGSSYEQYF. The DNA of the CDR3 is TGTGCCAGCAGCTTAGCGATGGGCAGCTCCTACGAGCAGTACTTC.

This clone has just a few counts. This chain links TRBV5-4 with TRBJ2-1; 10 nucleotides agree with TRBD1. The ends lost 4 bases at V and 7 bases at J; junction bases unmatched: 8. CDR1 and CDR2 from the germline V gene are SGHNT and YYREEE (reference sequence). The CDR3 totals 15 residues. The CDR3 nucleotides read TGTGCCAGCAGCCTCGGACAGGGGGTAGGGAATGAGCAGTTCTTC. Its protein product is CASSLGQGVGNEQFF.

This chain links TRBV5-1 with TRBJ1-6; TRBD1 might be the D (5 bases). CDR3 length: 15 residues. V lost 5 bases, J lost 8 bases, and 17 bases lay in between. Germline V gene sequence: CDR1 SGHRS, CDR2 YFSETQ. The CDR3: CASSPGALGDSPLHF. As DNA, the CDR3 is TGCGCCAGCAGTCCTGGGGCGTTGGGTGATTCACCCCTCCACTTT.

This clone was observed at least ten times. The rearrangement links TRBV5-4 to TRBJ1-2; 7 bases match TRBD1. The CDR3 is made up of 16 amino acids. Germline V lookup: CDR1 SGHNT, CDR2 YYREEE (reference sequence). Trimming at V came to 3 bases and at J to 0 bases, leaving 8 bases not matched to a gene. The CDR3: CASSSPPGQSNYGYTF. The DNA for the CDR3 is TGTGCCAGCAGCTCTCCTCCGGGACAGTCTAACTATGGCTACACCTTC. The variable domain in full, completed from reference TRBV5-4 and TRBJ1-2, reads ETGVTQSPTHLIKTRGQQVTLRCSSQSGHNTVSWYQQALGQGPQFIFQYYREEENGRGNFPPRFSGLQFPNYSSELNVNALELDDSALYLCASSSPPGQSNYGYTFGSGTRLTVV.

This rearrangement joins TRBV5-6 to TRBJ2-5; D possibly corresponds to TRBD1 (5 bases). Trimming pared 4 bases from V and 1 base from J, leaving 11 bases between. CDR3 length equals 14 residues. The germline V gene has CDR1 SGHDT and CDR2 YYEEEE. The DNA of the CDR3 is TGTGCCAGCAGCCGGCAGGGCAGCCAAGAGACCCAGTACTTC. It yields the protein CASSRQGSQETQYF.

The chain joins TRBV5-4 to TRBJ1-4, with a possible D match to TRBD1 (6 bases). Per germline, CDR1 SGHNT and CDR2 YYREEE (reference sequence). The CDR3 loop spans 14 amino acids. Trimming took off 4 bases at V and 5 bases at J, with 12 bases between the two ends. The CDR3 bases are TGTGCCAGCAGCCTTACAGGGTTGAATGAAAAACTGTTTTTT. This translates into CASSLTGLNEKLFF.

The V call is TRBV7-2, the J call TRBJ2-7, with unresolved D. The CDR3 is made up of 14 amino acids. The germline V and J ends were trimmed by 1 base and 0 bases, with 7 bases remaining between them. Germline assignment: CDR1 SGHTA and CDR2 FQGNSA. This CDR3 reads CASSLGWASYEQYF. CDR3 sequence (DNA): TGTGCCAGCAGCTTAGGGTGGGCCTCCTACGAGCAGTACTTC.

The gene calls are TRBV7-9 and TRBJ1-4; D is perhaps TRBD1 (5 bases). CDR1 and CDR2 from the germline V gene are SEHNR and FQNEAQ (reference sequence). V lost 1 base to trimming and J lost 7 bases, with 13 bases between them. This CDR3 is 15 amino acids long. CDR3 nucleotide sequence: TGTGCCAGCAGCTTAGTTGCAGGGAGGGCTGAAAAACTGTTTTTT. Translation: CASSLVAGRAEKLFF. The whole variable domain, filled in from reference TRBV7-9 and TRBJ1-4, reads DTGVSQNPRHKITKRGQNVTFRCDPISEHNRLYWYRQTLGQGPEFLTYFQNEAQLEKSRLLSDRFSAERPKGSFSTLEIQRTEQGDSAMYLCASSLVAGRAEKLFFGSGTQLSVL.

Only a few counts were recorded for this clone. V and J are TRBV5-1 and TRBJ1-6, with D perhaps TRBD1 (5 bases). Germline assignment: CDR1 SGHRS and CDR2 YFSETQ. The V end lost 0 bases, the J end lost 7 bases, and 11 bases lay between the germline ends. The CDR3 is 15 amino acids. The CDR3 region is CASSLGSGKNSPLHF. CDR3 DNA sequence: TGCGCCAGCAGCTTGGGTTCAGGGAAGAATTCACCCCTCCACTTT.

This clone was counted between two and nine times. The V and J genes are TRBV27 and TRBJ1-1, with TRBD1 matching 9 bases. The CDR3 contains 13 residues. Germline lookup yields CDR1 MNHEY and CDR2 SMNVEV (reference sequence). V shed 5 bases, J shed 5 bases, and the junction held 3 bases outside the gene matches. This chain's CDR3 is CASSHRGQTEAFF. DNA for the CDR3: TGTGCCAGCAGTCACAGGGGGCAAACTGAAGCTTTCTTT.